This entry lists 10 T cell receptor beta chains sequenced from one sample in a study of T cell responses to AZD1222 COVID-19 vaccine. Clones were sequenced by immunoSEQ multiplex PCR, and TCRdb holds only the in-frame ones, with some missing. The sample has about 99,000 clones, about 90% seen once. Sequencing was performed on peripheral blood, taken on day 0 of AZD1222 vaccination. The receptors were sampled from an adult in good health.

The chain recombines TRBV27 with TRBJ2-3, with TRBD2 identical over 8 bases. This CDR3 is built from 15 residues. The germline V gene encodes CDR1 MNHEY and CDR2 SMNVEV (reference sequence). The V segment lost 5 bases and the J segment 3 bases; nucleotides outside the gene matches: 7. CDR3 region: CASSGGLVATDTQYF. The CDR3 DNA sequence: TGTGCCAGCAGTGGGGGACTAGTGGCTACAGATACGCAGTATTTT.

This clone was seen only once. An end of the junction does not agree with germline; a read error may underlie this. The chain joins TRBV7-7 to TRBJ1-3; the match to TRBD1 covers 8 bases. CDR3 length: 15 residues. Germline V gives CDR1 SSHAT, CDR2 FNYEAQ (reference sequence). The CDR3 here is CASSDGQGTGNTIYF. For the CDR3, the DNA is TGTGCTAGCAGCGACGGACAGGGTACGGGAAACACCATATATTTT.

The chain couples TRBV5-6 to TRBJ1-2; D call uncertain. V dropped 2 bases and J dropped 8 bases, with 10 bases sitting between them. The CDR3 sequence is 12 residues long. The germline V gene has CDR1 SGHDT and CDR2 YYEEEE. CDR3 in amino acids: CASSFKEIGYTF. CDR3 coding DNA: TGTGCCAGCAGCTTTAAGGAAATAGGCTACACCTTC.

DNA of the CDR3: TGTGCCAGCAGCTTTAGGGGGGTGCGGGAGGCCGAGCAGTTCTTC. As protein: CASSFRGVREAEQFF. The V call is TRBV7-2, the J call TRBJ2-1; TRBD2 aligns across 8 bases. Per germline, CDR1 SGHTA and CDR2 FQGNSA. The trim removed 3 bases at V and 10 bases at J, leaving 11 bases unmatched. CDR3 length: 15 amino acids.

The chain joins TRBV3-1 (or the pseudogene TRBV3-2) to TRBJ1-6; 8 bases align to TRBD1. This CDR3 is 15 amino acids long. With 3 bases clipped from V and 9 bases from J, the junction kept 7 bases outside the gene matches. CDR1 LGHDT and CDR2 YNNKEL come from the germline V gene (reference sequence). The chain's CDR3 is CASSHQGAPSSPLHF. DNA for the CDR3: TGTGCCAGCAGCCATCAGGGGGCCCCTAGTTCACCCCTCCACTTT.

The rearrangement links TRBV6-5 to TRBJ1-4; possibly TRBD1 for D (5 bases). Trimming pared 4 bases from V and 8 bases from J, leaving 11 bases between. CDR3 length equals 13 residues. The germline V gene has CDR1 MNHEY and CDR2 SVGAGI. The CDR3 coding sequence is TGTGCCAGCAGTTCCCTAGGGGCAGAAAAACTGTTTTTT. It specifies CASSSLGAEKLFF.

This sequence joins TRBV10-3 and TRBJ2-1; 11 nucleotides match TRBD2. The CDR3 loop spans 17 amino acids. Germline CDR1 ENHRY, CDR2 SYGVKD. Trimming took 3 bases from V and 6 from J; bases not matched to a gene: 10. CDR3 in amino acids: CAISDPVAGGPGNEQFF. In DNA form, the CDR3 reads TGTGCCATCAGTGACCCTGTAGCGGGGGGGCCGGGCAATGAGCAGTTCTTC.

This sequence joins TRBV2 and TRBJ2-3; TRBD2 matches 12 bases. The V gene end was trimmed by 7 bases and the J gene end by 1 base; junction bases not matched to a gene: 12. This CDR3 has 18 amino acids. The germline gives CDR1 SNHLY, CDR2 FYNNEI. CDR3 bases: TGTGCCAGCACCTCGGGACTAGCGGGCACTCGGGGCACAGATACGCAGTATTTT. Translated: CASTSGLAGTRGTDTQYF.

This chain joins TRBV7-9 and TRBJ1-2; D is uncertain. Trimming stripped 7 bases from V and 7 bases from J, with 13 bases between. The CDR3 consists of 12 residues. Germline CDR1 and CDR2: SEHNR and FQNEAQ (reference sequence). The CDR3 is CASNSEISGYTF. For the CDR3, the DNA is TGTGCCAGCAACTCGGAGATCTCTGGCTACACCTTC.

This chain links TRBV5-1 with TRBJ2-1, with D perhaps assigned TRBD1 or TRBD2 (5 bases each). V lost 5 bases, J lost 8 bases, and 11 bases lay in between. The CDR3 covers 12 residues. Germline CDR1 reads SGHRS; CDR2 reads YFSETQ. CDR3 DNA: TGCGCCAGCAGGACTATAGGGGATGAGCAGTTCTTC. Amino acids: CASRTIGDEQFF.